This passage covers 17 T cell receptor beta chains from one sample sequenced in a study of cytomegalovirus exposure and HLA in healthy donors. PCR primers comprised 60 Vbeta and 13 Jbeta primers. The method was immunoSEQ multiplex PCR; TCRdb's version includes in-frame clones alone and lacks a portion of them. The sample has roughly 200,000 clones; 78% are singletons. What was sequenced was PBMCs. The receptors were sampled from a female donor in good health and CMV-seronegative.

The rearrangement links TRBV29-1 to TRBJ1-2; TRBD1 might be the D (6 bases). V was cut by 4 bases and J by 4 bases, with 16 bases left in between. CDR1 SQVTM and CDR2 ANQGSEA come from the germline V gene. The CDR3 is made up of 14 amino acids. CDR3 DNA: TGCAGCGTTGGTGTTCAGACAGGATCCTATGGCTACACCTTC. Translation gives CSVGVQTGSYGYTF.

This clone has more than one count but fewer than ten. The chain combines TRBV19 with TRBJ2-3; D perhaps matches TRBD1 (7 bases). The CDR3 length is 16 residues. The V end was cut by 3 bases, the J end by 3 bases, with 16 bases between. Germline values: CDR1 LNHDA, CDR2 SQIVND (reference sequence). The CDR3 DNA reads TGTGCCAGTAGTATTGGGGGGACAGCCCGTACAGATACGCAGTATTTT. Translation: CASSIGGTARTDTQYF.

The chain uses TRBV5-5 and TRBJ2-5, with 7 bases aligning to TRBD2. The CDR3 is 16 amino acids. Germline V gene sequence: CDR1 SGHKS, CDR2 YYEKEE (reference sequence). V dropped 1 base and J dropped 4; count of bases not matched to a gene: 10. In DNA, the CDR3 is TGTGCCAGCAGCTTGTATACTAGCGCGACGGGAGAGACCCAGTACTTC. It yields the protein CASSLYTSATGETQYF.

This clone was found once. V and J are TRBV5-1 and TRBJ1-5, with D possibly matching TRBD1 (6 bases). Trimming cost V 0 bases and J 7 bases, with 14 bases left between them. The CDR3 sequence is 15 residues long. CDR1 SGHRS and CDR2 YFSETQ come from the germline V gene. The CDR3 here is CASSLAGGLGQPQHF. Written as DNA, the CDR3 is TGCGCCAGCAGCTTGGCGGGGGGGCTCGGGCAGCCCCAGCATTTT.

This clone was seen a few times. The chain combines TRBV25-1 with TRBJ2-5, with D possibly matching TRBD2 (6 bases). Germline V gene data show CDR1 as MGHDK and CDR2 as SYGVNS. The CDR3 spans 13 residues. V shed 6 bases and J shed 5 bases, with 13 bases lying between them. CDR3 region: CASSLAVLETQYF. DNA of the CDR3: TGTGCCAGCAGCTTAGCGGTTTTGGAGACCCAGTACTTC.

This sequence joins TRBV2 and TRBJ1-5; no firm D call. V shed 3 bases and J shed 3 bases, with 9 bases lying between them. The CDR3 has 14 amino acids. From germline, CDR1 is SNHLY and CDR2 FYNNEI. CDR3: CASSDDTVNQPQHF. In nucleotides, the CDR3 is TGTGCCAGCAGTGATGACACCGTCAATCAGCCCCAGCATTTT.

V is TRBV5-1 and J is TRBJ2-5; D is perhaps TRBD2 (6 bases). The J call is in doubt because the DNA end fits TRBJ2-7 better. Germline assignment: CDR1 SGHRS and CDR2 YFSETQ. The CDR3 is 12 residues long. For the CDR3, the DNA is TGCGCCAGCAGCGGAGGGACGGCCGAGCAGTACTTC. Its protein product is CASSGGTAEQYF.

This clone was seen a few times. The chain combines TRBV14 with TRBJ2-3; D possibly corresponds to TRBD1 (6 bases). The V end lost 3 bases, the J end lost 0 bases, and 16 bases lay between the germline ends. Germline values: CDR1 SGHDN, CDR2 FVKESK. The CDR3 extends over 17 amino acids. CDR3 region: CASSQGALGGSTDTQYF. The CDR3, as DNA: TGTGCCAGCAGCCAGGGAGCCCTAGGGGGAAGCACAGATACGCAGTATTTT.

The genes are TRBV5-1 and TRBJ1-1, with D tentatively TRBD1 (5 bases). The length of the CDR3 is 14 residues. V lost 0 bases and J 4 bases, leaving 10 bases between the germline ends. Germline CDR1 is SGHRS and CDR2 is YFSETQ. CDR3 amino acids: CASSLDSGVTEAFF. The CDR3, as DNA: TGCGCCAGCAGCTTGGACTCGGGGGTCACTGAAGCTTTCTTT.

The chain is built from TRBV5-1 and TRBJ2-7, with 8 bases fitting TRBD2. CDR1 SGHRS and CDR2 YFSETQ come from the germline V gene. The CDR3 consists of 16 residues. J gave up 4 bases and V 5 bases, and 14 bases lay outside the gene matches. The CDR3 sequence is CASSFRNTGLGYEQYF. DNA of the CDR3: TGCGCCAGCAGTTTCCGCAACACGGGACTAGGTTACGAGCAGTACTTC. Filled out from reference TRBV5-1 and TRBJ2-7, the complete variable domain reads KAGVTQTPRYLIKTRGQQVTLSCSPISGHRSVSWYQQTPGQGLQFLFEYFSETQRNKGNFPGRFSGRQFSNSRSEMNVSTLELGDSALYLCASSFRNTGLGYEQYFGPGTRLTVT.

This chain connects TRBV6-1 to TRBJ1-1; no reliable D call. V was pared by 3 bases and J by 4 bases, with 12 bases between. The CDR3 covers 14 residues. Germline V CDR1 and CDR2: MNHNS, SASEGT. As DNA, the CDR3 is TGTGCCAGCAGTGAGATTCGGGAAAGCACTGAAGCTTTCTTT. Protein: CASSEIRESTEAFF.

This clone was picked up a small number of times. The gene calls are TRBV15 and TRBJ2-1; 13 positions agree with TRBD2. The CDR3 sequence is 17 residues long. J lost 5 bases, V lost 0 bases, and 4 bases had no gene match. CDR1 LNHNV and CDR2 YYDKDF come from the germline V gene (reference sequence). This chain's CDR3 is CATSREAGTSGNNEQFF. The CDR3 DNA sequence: TGTGCCACCAGCAGAGAGGCCGGGACTAGCGGGAACAATGAGCAGTTCTTC.

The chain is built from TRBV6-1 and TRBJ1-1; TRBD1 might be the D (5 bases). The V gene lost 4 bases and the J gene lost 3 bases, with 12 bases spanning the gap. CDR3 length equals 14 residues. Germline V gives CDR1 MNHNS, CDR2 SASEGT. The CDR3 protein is CASSVDTGDTEAFF. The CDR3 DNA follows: TGTGCCAGCAGTGTAGACACGGGGGACACTGAAGCTTTCTTT.

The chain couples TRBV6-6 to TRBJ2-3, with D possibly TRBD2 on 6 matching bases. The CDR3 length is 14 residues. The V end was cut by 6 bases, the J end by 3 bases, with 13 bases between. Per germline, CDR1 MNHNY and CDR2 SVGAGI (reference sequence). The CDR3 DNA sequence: TGTGCCAGCAGAGACCCAGGGAGGACAGATACGCAGTATTTT. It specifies CASRDPGRTDTQYF.

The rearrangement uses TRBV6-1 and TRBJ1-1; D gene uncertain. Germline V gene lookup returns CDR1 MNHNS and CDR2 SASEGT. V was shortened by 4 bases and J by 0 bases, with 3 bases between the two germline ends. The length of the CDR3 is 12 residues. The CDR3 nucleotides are TGTGCCAGCAGTGCGGTGAACACTGAAGCTTTCTTT. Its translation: CASSAVNTEAFF.

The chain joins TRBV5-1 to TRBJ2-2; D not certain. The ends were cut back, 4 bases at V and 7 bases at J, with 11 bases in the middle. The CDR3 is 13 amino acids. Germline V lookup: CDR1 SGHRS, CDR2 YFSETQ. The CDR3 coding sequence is TGCGCCAGCAGCCCTATAGTTTTCGGGGAGCTGTTTTTT. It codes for CASSPIVFGELFF. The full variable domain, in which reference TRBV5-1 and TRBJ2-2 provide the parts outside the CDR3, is KAGVTQTPRYLIKTRGQQVTLSCSPISGHRSVSWYQQTPGQGLQFLFEYFSETQRNKGNFPGRFSGRQFSNSRSEMNVSTLELGDSALYLCASSPIVFGELFFGEGSRLTVL.

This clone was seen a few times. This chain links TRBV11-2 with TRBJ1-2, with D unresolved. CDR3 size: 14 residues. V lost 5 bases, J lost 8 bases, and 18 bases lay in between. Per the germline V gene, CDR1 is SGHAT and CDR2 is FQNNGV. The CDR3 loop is CASSPTFDGRGYTF. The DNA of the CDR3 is TGTGCCAGCAGCCCGACATTCGACGGAAGGGGCTACACCTTC.